A single sample gave rise to the 26 T cell receptor beta chains below, sequenced in a study of T cell repertoires in cytomegalovirus infection. TCRdb reanalysed the reads using MiXCR and keeps one entry per CDR3 protein. The table records more than 150,000 distinct CDR3 sequences, approximately 19% of them present only once. Input material: PBMCs. The receptor source for this set is a human donor in good health (CMV status not recorded). Some clones in this sample may be carry-over from other donors' samples.

This clonotype was counted between two and nine times. CDR3 coding DNA: TGTGCCAGCAGTAACGCAGACAGGGTAAAGACCGGGGAGCTGTTTTTT. It encodes CASSNADRVKTGELFF. The chain links TRBV6-5 to TRBJ2-2; the match to TRBD1 covers 7 bases. The CDR3 contains 16 residues. The V gene's germline CDR1 is MNHEY and CDR2 SVGAGI. Unmatched junction bases numbered 11, after V lost 5 bases and J lost 5 bases.

This clonotype was recorded a few times. V and J are TRBV7-8 and TRBJ1-1; no firm D call. V lost 6 bases to trimming and J lost 6 bases, with 14 bases between them. The CDR3 is made up of 13 amino acids. CDR1 is SGHVS, CDR2 FQNEAQ, per germline. DNA for the CDR3: TGTGCCAGCAGTCCCCTCGGAGCTGCTGAAGCTTTCTTT. This sequence encodes CASSPLGAAEAFF.

This chain uses TRBV11-2 with TRBJ1-1; D not resolved. V dropped 5 bases and J dropped 7 bases, with 14 bases sitting between them. This CDR3 is 13 amino acids long. The germline V gene has CDR1 SGHAT and CDR2 FQNNGV. The CDR3 DNA follows: TGTGCCAGCAGCCCCCTGTCGAGGGTTGAAGCTTTCTTT. Amino acid sequence: CASSPLSRVEAFF.

This clonotype appeared a few times. The J gene is TRBJ1-2, the V gene TRBV7-9; TRBD1 matches 7 bases. The germline gives CDR1 SEHNR, CDR2 FQNEAQ (reference sequence). Trimming at V came to 4 bases and at J to 10 bases, leaving 6 bases not matched to a gene. This CDR3 is built from 12 residues. CDR3 sequence: CASSSGGFDYTF. The CDR3 nucleotides read TGTGCCAGCAGCTCAGGGGGTTTCGACTACACCTTC.

This clonotype was detected only a few times. V is TRBV12-3 or TRBV12-4 and J is TRBJ1-2; 8 bases fit TRBD1. The CDR3 is made up of 14 amino acids. J was trimmed by 5 bases and V by 4 bases; bases with no gene match: 6. The chain's CDR3 is CASSSPQGAYGYTF. CDR3 DNA sequence: TGTGCCAGCAGTTCGCCCCAGGGGGCATATGGCTACACCTTC.

This clonotype was detected a few times. V usage is TRBV20-1 and J usage is TRBJ2-2; 8 bases agree with TRBD1. V trimming: 1 base; J trimming: 0 bases; junction bases outside the gene matches: 7. Germline CDR1 reads DFQATT; CDR2 reads SNEGSKA (reference sequence). The CDR3 contains 17 residues. CDR3 nucleotide sequence: TGCAGTGCTAGAGGACTGGGACAGGCGACGAACACCGGGGAGCTGTTTTTT. This translates into CSARGLGQATNTGELFF.

This clonotype appeared once. The chain has TRBV28 and TRBJ2-2, with 7 bases lining up with TRBD2. The J segment lost 0 bases and the V segment lost 6 bases, leaving 1 base of the junction unmatched. The CDR3 contains 14 residues. In germline, CDR1 is MDHEN, CDR2 SYDVKM. The CDR3 region has the DNA TGTGCCAGCAGAACTAGCGCGAACACCGGGGAGCTGTTTTTT. It encodes CASRTSANTGELFF.

At least ten counts were recorded for this clonotype. CDR3 amino acids: CASKREGRYEQYF. CDR3 in DNA: TGTGCCAGCAAGCGGGAGGGCCGCTACGAGCAGTACTTC. The chain has TRBV6-1 and TRBJ2-7; TRBD2 aligns across 10 bases. CDR3 size: 13 residues. After removal of 7 bases from V and 3 bases from J, the junction contained 3 bases not matched to a gene. Germline V gene sequence: CDR1 MNHNS, CDR2 SASEGT.

Ten or more counts support this clonotype. The V gene is TRBV6-6, the J gene TRBJ2-1, with 9 positions matching TRBD1. V shed 6 bases, J shed 8 bases, and the junction held 2 bases outside the gene matches. Per the germline V gene, CDR1 is MNHNY and CDR2 is SVGAGI (reference sequence). CDR3 length: 12 residues. The CDR3 loop reads CASRNRGHEQFF. CDR3 coding DNA: TGTGCCAGCAGAAACAGGGGGCATGAGCAGTTCTTC.

With respect to this clonotype: Compared with germline, one end of the junction differs, possibly owing to a read error. The genes are TRBV5-1 and TRBJ2-1, with 7 bases matching TRBD2. Germline CDR1 and CDR2: SGHRS and YFSETQ. CDR3 length: 16 residues. Here the CDR3 DNA reads TGCGCCAGCACCTTGGACGGGGGAGGGCCCTACAATGAGCAGTTCTTC. Translating it yields CASTLDGGGPYNEQFF.

This chain links TRBV6-5 with TRBJ1-1, with 9 nucleotides matching TRBD1. Germline CDR1 MNHEY, CDR2 SVGAGI. The V segment lost 2 bases and the J segment 11 bases; nucleotides outside the gene matches: 3. This CDR3 has 12 residues. Written as DNA, the CDR3 is TGTGCCAGCAGTTACCGGACAGGGGAGGCTTTCTTT. Residues: CASSYRTGEAFF.

There are a few counts of this clonotype. The chain carries TRBV2 and TRBJ1-2; D is ambiguous. This CDR3 has 10 amino acids. The V end lost 7 bases, the J end lost 10 bases, and 10 bases lay between the germline ends. Looked up from germline, CDR1 is SNHLY and CDR2 is FYNNEI. CDR3 residues: CASNPGIYTF. The CDR3 bases are TGTGCCAGCAACCCGGGGATCTACACCTTC.

At least ten counts were recorded for this clonotype. J is TRBJ2-7 and V is TRBV7-2, with 10 positions matching TRBD2. The V and J ends lost 6 bases and 2 bases, in that order; junction bases with no gene match: 16. The V gene's germline CDR1 is SGHTA and CDR2 FQGNSA. The CDR3 spans 18 residues. CDR3 bases: TGTGCCAGCAGTACCAAGGGGCCGCTAGCGGGAGTCCCCTACGAGCAGTACTTC. Translation: CASSTKGPLAGVPYEQYF.

DNA for the CDR3: TGCAGTGCTGACCCCGGGGTGGATACGCAGTATTTT. This codes for CSADPGVDTQYF. This rearrangement joins TRBV20-1 to TRBJ2-3; tentative D call: TRBD2 (5 bases). The CDR3 runs to 12 residues. Germline-derived CDR1 and CDR2 are DFQATT and SNEGSKA (reference sequence). With 5 bases removed from V and 6 bases from J, the gap between germline ends came to 12 bases.

This clonotype was observed many times. The chain recombines TRBV7-2 with TRBJ2-2; 10 nucleotides agree with TRBD2. Looked up from germline, CDR1 is SGHTA and CDR2 is FQGNSA. The length of the CDR3 is 14 residues. Germline trimming cut 4 bases from V and 6 bases from J; bases unmatched to any gene: 2. The CDR3 sequence: CASSWGLAPGELFF. The DNA of the CDR3 is TGTGCCAGCAGCTGGGGACTAGCGCCCGGGGAGCTGTTTTTT.

This clonotype was seen ten or more times. The genes are TRBV7-2 and TRBJ2-5, with D tentatively TRBD1 (6 bases). Trimming removed 5 bases from V and 2 bases from J, with 12 bases in between. CDR3 length equals 14 residues. Germline V gene sequence: CDR1 SGHTA, CDR2 FQGNSA. Here the CDR3 reads CASSTWTEQETQYF. CDR3 in DNA: TGTGCCAGCAGCACCTGGACAGAACAAGAGACCCAGTACTTC.

This clonotype has just a few counts. The rearrangement uses TRBV7-2 and TRBJ2-3; 10 bases fit TRBD2. CDR1 and CDR2 (germline): SGHTA, FQGNSA. The CDR3 has 17 amino acids. The V gene end was trimmed by 4 bases and the J gene end by 6 bases; junction bases not matched to a gene: 13. The chain's CDR3 is CASSSFWASGSVDTQYF. The CDR3 DNA follows: TGTGCCAGCAGCTCATTCTGGGCTAGCGGGAGCGTCGATACGCAGTATTTT.

The chain carries TRBV28 and TRBJ1-2, with a tentative D call TRBD1 (5 bases). V was clipped by 7 bases and J by 4 bases, with 19 bases between them. CDR3 size: 15 residues. CDR1 is MDHEN and CDR2 is SYDVKM in the germline V gene. CDR3 in amino acids: CASNPMPGGAYGYTF. The CDR3 DNA reads TGTGCCAGCAACCCAATGCCTGGGGGAGCCTATGGCTACACCTTC.

This clonotype was observed a handful of times. The gene calls are TRBV12-3 or TRBV12-4 and TRBJ2-7, with 8 bases identical to TRBD1. The CDR3 has 17 amino acids. With V trimmed by 4 bases and J by 0 bases, 11 bases remained unmatched. The DNA of the CDR3 is TGTGCCAGCAGTTCAAAGGGCCCCGGACAGGGCTCCTACGAGCAGTACTTC. It specifies CASSSKGPGQGSYEQYF.

This clonotype has just a few counts. The chain employs TRBV7-2 and TRBJ2-5, with D tentatively TRBD1 (7 bases). This CDR3 region has 18 residues. CDR1 is SGHTA and CDR2 is FQGNSA in the germline V gene. Trimming took 0 bases from V and 1 from J, leaving 18 bases between them. The CDR3 DNA reads TGTGCCAGCAGCTTAGCCCCTCGGGGGAAGGGGGCCCAAGAGACCCAGTACTTC. This gives the protein CASSLAPRGKGAQETQYF.

This clonotype showed up many times. The chain's CDR3 is CASSLRTGSDQPQHF. The CDR3 DNA follows: TGTGCCAGCAGCTTGCGGACAGGGAGCGATCAGCCCCAGCATTTT. The chain has TRBV7-2 and TRBJ1-5; 8 bases agree with TRBD1. The CDR3 extends over 15 amino acids. Germline CDR1 is SGHTA and CDR2 is FQGNSA. Trimming cost V 3 bases and J 5 bases; bases outside gene matches: 6.

This clonotype was detected only a few times. The CDR3 region has the DNA TGTGCCAGCAGGAAGACAGGGGGCCTTGGGGCCAACGTCCTGACTTTC. It codes for CASRKTGGLGANVLTF. V is TRBV28 and J is TRBJ2-6, with 10 nucleotides matching TRBD1. Trimming cost V 6 bases and J 3 bases; bases outside gene matches: 5. Germline assignment: CDR1 MDHEN and CDR2 SYDVKM. The CDR3 is 16 amino acids.

This chain connects TRBV5-4 to TRBJ1-1; no firm D call. V lost 0 bases, J lost 4 bases, and 10 bases lay in between. This CDR3 has 14 amino acids. In germline, CDR1 is SGHNT, CDR2 YYREEE (reference sequence). In DNA, the CDR3 is TGTGCCAGCAGCTTGGGGGGTGTCTCCACTGAAGCTTTCTTT. Translating gives CASSLGGVSTEAFF.

The chain recombines TRBV18 with TRBJ2-1; D unresolved. Germline V gene lookup returns CDR1 KGHSH and CDR2 LQKENI. CDR3 size: 15 residues. Trimming pared 3 bases from V and 0 bases from J, leaving 9 bases between. CDR3 protein: CASSPDWSSYNEQFF. The CDR3 DNA reads TGTGCCAGCTCACCCGACTGGAGCTCCTACAATGAGCAGTTCTTC.

Many counts were recorded for this clonotype. The genes are TRBV7-8 and TRBJ2-7, with 9 bases lining up with TRBD1. The CDR3 has 14 residues. Germline V gene data show CDR1 as SGHVS and CDR2 as FQNEAQ. The J segment lost 5 bases and the V segment lost 5 bases, leaving 7 bases of the junction unmatched. This CDR3 is CASSRGQGRNEQYF. The CDR3 DNA sequence: TGTGCCAGCAGCCGGGGACAGGGTCGGAACGAGCAGTACTTC.

The J gene is TRBJ2-7, the V gene TRBV6-1; 7 nucleotides align to TRBD1. Germline-derived CDR1 and CDR2 are MNHNS and SASEGT. This CDR3 is 15 amino acids long. V lost 5 bases to trimming and J lost 1 base; unmatched junction nucleotides: 8. The CDR3 loop reads CASSSRQGSSYEQYF. The CDR3 nucleotides read TGTGCCAGCAGTTCACGACAGGGATCATCCTACGAGCAGTACTTC.